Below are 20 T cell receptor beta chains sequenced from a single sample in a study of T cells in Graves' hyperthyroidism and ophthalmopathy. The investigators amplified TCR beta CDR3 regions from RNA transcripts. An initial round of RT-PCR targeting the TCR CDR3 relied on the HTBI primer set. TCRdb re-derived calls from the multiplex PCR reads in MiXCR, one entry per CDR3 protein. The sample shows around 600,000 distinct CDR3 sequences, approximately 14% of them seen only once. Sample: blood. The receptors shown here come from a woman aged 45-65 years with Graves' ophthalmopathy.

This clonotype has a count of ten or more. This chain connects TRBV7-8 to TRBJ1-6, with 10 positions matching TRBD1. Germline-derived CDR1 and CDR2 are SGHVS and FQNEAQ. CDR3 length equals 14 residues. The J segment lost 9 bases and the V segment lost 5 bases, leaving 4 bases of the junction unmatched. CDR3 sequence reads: CASSPTGGRSPLHF. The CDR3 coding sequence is TGTGCCAGCAGCCCGACAGGGGGCCGTTCACCCCTCCACTTT.

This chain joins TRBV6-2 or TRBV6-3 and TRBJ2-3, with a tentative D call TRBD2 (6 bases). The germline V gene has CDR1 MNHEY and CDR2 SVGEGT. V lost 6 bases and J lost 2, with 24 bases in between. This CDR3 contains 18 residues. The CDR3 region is CASRPSRPGRGYTDTQYF. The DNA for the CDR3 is TGTGCCAGCAGGCCCTCTCGCCCCGGGCGGGGATACACAGATACGCAGTATTTT.

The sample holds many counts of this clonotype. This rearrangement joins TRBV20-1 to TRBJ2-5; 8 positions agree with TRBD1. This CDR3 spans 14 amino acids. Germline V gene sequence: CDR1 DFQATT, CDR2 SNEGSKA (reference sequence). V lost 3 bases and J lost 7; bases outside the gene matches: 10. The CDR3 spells CSASRQGSGWTQYF. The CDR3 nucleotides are TGCAGTGCTAGTAGACAGGGGTCCGGATGGACCCAGTACTTC.

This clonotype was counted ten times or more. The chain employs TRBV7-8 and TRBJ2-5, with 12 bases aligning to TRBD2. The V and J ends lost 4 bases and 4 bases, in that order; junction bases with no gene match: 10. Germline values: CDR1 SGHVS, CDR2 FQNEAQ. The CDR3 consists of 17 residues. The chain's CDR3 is CASSSQTGLAGGETQYF. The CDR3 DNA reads TGTGCCAGCAGCTCCCAGACGGGACTAGCGGGTGGAGAGACCCAGTACTTC.

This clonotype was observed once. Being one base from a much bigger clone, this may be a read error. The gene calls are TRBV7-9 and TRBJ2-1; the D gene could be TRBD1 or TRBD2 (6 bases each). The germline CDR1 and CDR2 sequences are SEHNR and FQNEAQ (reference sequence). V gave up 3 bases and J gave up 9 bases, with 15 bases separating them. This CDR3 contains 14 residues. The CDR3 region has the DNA TGTGCCAGCAGCTTGACGGGGGTCAGGGGTGAGCAGTTCTTC. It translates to CASSLTGVRGEQFF.

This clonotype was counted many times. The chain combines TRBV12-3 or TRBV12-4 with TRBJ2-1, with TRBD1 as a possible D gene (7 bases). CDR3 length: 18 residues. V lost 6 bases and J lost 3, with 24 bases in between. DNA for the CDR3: TGTGCCAGCAGCCCCACATCCCCAGGGGGGAGAGACTACAATGAGCAGTTCTTC. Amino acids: CASSPTSPGGRDYNEQFF.

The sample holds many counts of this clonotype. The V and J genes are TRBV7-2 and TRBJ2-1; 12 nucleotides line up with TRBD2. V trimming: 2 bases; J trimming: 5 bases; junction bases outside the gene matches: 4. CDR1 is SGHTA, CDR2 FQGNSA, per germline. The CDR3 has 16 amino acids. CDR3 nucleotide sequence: TGTGCCAGCAGCTTAACACTAGCGGGAGGAAACAATGAGCAGTTCTTC. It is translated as CASSLTLAGGNNEQFF.

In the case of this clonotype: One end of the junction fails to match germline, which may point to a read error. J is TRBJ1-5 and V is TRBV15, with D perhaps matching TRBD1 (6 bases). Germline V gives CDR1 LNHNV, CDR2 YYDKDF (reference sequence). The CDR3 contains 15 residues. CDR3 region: CATSRQDRINQLQHF. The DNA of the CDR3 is TGTGCCACCAGCAGACAGGACAGAATAAATCAGCTCCAGCATTTT.

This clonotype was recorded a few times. The CDR3 DNA reads TGTGCCAGCAGCGGGGAGGGGACACAGGGGGAAGCTTTCTTT. Protein: CASSGEGTQGEAFF. The chain carries TRBV25-1 and TRBJ1-1; the match to TRBD1 covers 7 bases. This CDR3 comprises 14 residues. The trim removed 6 bases at V and 8 bases at J, leaving 12 bases unmatched. The V gene's germline CDR1 is MGHDK and CDR2 SYGVNS. The whole variable domain, filled in from reference TRBV25-1 and TRBJ1-1, reads EADIYQTPRYLVIGTGKKITLECSQTMGHDKMYWYQQDPGMELHLIHYSYGVNSTEKGDLSSESTVSRIRTEHFPLTLESARPSHTSQYLCASSGEGTQGEAFFGQGTRLTVV.

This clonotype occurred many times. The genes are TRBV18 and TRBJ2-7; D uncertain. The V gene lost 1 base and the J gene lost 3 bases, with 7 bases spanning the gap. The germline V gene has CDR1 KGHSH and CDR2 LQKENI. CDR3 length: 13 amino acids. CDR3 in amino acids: CASSPLEYYEQYF. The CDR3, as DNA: TGTGCCAGCTCACCACTGGAGTACTACGAGCAGTACTTC.

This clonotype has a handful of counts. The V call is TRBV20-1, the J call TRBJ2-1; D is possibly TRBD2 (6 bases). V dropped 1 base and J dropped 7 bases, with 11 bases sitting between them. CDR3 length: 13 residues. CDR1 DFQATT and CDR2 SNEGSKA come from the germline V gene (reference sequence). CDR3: CSARVAVVNEQFF. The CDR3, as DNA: TGCAGTGCTAGAGTAGCGGTCGTGAATGAGCAGTTCTTC.

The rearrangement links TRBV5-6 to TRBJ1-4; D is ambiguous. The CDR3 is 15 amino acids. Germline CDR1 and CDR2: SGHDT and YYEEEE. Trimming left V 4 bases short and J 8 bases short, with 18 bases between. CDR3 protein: CASSLGPAGIEKLFF. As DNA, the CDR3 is TGTGCCAGCAGCCTAGGACCGGCTGGGATAGAAAAACTGTTTTTT.

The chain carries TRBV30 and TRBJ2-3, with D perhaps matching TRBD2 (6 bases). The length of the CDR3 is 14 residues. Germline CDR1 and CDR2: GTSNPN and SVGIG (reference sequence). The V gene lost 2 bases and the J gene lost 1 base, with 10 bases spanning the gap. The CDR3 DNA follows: TGTGCCTGGAGTCGGGGGTCAGGCACAGATACGCAGTATTTT. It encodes CAWSRGSGTDTQYF.

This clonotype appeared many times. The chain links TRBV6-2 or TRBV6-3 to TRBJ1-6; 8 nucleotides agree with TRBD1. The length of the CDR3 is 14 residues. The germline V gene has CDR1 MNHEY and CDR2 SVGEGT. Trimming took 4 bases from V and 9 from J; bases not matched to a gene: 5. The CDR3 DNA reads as TGTGCCAGCAGTTCAGCAGGGGGCGGTTCACCCCTCCACTTT. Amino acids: CASSSAGGGSPLHF.

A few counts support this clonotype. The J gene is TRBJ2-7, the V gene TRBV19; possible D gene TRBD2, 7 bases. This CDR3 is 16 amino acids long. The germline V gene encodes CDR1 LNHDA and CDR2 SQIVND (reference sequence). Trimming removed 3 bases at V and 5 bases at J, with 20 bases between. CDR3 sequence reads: CASSIYAGANQDEQYF. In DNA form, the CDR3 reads TGTGCCAGTAGTATTTATGCGGGGGCTAATCAGGACGAGCAGTACTTC.

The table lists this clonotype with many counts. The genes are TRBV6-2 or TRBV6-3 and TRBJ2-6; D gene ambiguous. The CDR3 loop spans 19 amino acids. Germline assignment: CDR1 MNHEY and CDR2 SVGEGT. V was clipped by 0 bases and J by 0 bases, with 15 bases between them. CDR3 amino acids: CASSYSMYRISSGANVLTF. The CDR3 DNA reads TGTGCCAGCAGTTACTCAATGTACCGGATAAGCTCTGGGGCCAACGTCCTGACTTTC.

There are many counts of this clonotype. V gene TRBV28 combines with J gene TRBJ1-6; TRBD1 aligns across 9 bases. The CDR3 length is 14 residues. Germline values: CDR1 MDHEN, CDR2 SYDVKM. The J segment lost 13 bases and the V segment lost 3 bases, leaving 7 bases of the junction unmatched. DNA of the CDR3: TGTGCCAGCAGTTTTAGGGACAGGGTTATTCCCCTCCACTTT. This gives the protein CASSFRDRVIPLHF.

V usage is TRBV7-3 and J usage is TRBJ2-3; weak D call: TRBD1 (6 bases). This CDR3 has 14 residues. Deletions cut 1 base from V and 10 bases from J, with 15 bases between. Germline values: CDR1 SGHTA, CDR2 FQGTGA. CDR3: CASSLNAQGNAQYF. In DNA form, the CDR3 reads TGTGCCAGCAGCTTAAACGCGCAGGGGAATGCGCAGTATTTT. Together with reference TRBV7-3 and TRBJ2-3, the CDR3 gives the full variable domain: GAGVSQTPSNKVTEKGKYVELRCDPISGHTALYWYRQSLGQGPEFLIYFQGTGAADDSGLPNDRFFAVRPEGSVSTLKIQRTERGDSAVYLCASSLNAQGNAQYFGPGTRLTVL.

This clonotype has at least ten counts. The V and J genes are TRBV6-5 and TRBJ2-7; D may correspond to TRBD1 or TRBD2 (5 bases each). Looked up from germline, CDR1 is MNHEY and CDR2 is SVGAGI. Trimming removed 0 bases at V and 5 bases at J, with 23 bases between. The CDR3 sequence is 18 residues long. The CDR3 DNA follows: TGTGCCAGCAGTTACTCGATAGGTGAGGGGAAAAGAGCCGACGAGCAGTACTTC. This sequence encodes CASSYSIGEGKRADEQYF.

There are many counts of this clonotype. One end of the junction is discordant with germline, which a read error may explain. The CDR3 DNA reads as TGTGCCAGCAGCCGCCTACAGGGGGCTGGGACCTACATTGAGCAGTTCTTC. This sequence encodes CASSRLQGAGTYIEQFF. V is TRBV14 and J is TRBJ2-1; 9 positions agree with TRBD1. Germline CDR1 SGHDN, CDR2 FVKESK. The CDR3 loop spans 17 amino acids. Variable domain in full (rest from reference TRBV14 and TRBJ2-1): EAGVTQFPSHSVIEKGQTVTLRCDPISGHDNLYWYRRVMGKEIKFLLHFVKESKQDESGMPNNRFLAERTGGTYSTLKVQPAELEDSGVYFCASSRLQGAGTYIEQFFGPGTRLTVL.